Sequencing of this T cell receptor (beta chain) was carried out in a study of control samples from healthy donors and cancer patients. The V segment lost 4 bases and the J segment 4 bases; nucleotides outside the gene matches: 13. Germline CDR1 is MGHRA and CDR2 is YSYEKL. There are 16 residues in the CDR3. TCRdb keeps only in-frame clones here, not all; method: immunoSEQ multiplex PCR. The table has 100,000 to 150,000 clones, over 75% seen once; the top ten hold 2% to 2.5%. This clonotype was obtained from a man in his late teens or twenties in good health. The chain combines TRBV4-1 with TRBJ2-7; the match to TRBD2 covers 7 bases. What was sequenced was blood. The CDR3 nucleotides are TGCGCCAGCAGCCGCGGTTCCGGACTAGATTCTTACGAGCAGTACTTC. Amino acids: CASSRGSGLDSYEQYF.